A single sample gave rise to the 22 T cell receptor beta chains below, sequenced in a study of immune evolution from preneoplasia to lung adenocarcinoma. The method was immunoSEQ multiplex PCR; TCRdb's version includes in-frame clones alone and lacks a portion of them. The table includes about 26,000 clones, roughly 70% detected once. The sequenced sample was FFPE invasive lung adenocarcinoma tissue. The source is a person between 55 and 69 years old with invasive lung adenocarcinoma. Some clones in this sample may be carry-over from other donors' samples.

The gene calls are TRBV7-9 and TRBJ1-4; tentatively, D is TRBD1 (6 bases). Germline values: CDR1 SEHNR, CDR2 FQNEAQ (reference sequence). The CDR3 covers 13 residues. V lost 5 bases and J 6 bases, leaving 10 bases between the germline ends. CDR3: CASSRGADEKLFF. The CDR3 coding sequence is TGTGCCAGCAGCAGGGGGGCCGATGAAAAACTGTTTTTT.

This chain connects TRBV30 to TRBJ1-5, with TRBD1 matching 8 bases. The CDR3 runs to 13 residues. Germline V CDR1 and CDR2: GTSNPN, SVGIG (reference sequence). V shed 5 bases, J shed 5 bases, and the junction held 5 bases outside the gene matches. CDR3 in DNA: TGTGCCTGGTCAGGGGGCTGGTATCAGCCCCAGCATTTT. Translated, it gives CAWSGGWYQPQHF.

The rearrangement joins TRBV19 to TRBJ2-2; a weak D match, TRBD2 (6 bases). Germline CDR1 and CDR2: LNHDA and SQIVND (reference sequence). V was clipped by 10 bases and J by 1 base, with 13 bases between them. The CDR3 contains 14 residues. CDR3 amino acids: CAIRAGWNTGELFF. The CDR3 DNA is TGTGCCATTAGGGCGGGATGGAACACCGGGGAGCTGTTTTTT.

V and J are TRBV16 and TRBJ2-3; 9 nucleotides align to TRBD2. Trimming at V came to 4 bases and at J to 4 bases, leaving 12 bases not matched to a gene. The CDR3 is 17 amino acids. CDR1 and CDR2 (germline): KGHSY, FQNENV. The CDR3: CASSLTSGLGAADTQYF. The CDR3 bases are TGTGCCAGCAGCCTCACTAGCGGGCTTGGGGCCGCAGATACGCAGTATTTT.

The chain employs TRBV11-2 and TRBJ2-3; D is ambiguous. The CDR3 consists of 11 residues. Germline V lookup: CDR1 SGHAT, CDR2 FQNNGV. V dropped 3 bases and J dropped 6 bases, with 4 bases sitting between them. DNA for the CDR3: TGTGCCAGCAGCTTGGGGGATACGCAGTATTTT. This sequence encodes CASSLGDTQYF.

The chain combines TRBV11-2 with TRBJ2-7; possibly TRBD1 for D (5 bases). Trimming left V 4 bases short and J 6 bases short, with 10 bases between. The germline V gene encodes CDR1 SGHAT and CDR2 FQNNGV. The CDR3 contains 12 residues. This chain's CDR3 is CASSWGSLEQYF. As DNA, the CDR3 is TGTGCCAGCAGCTGGGGCTCACTCGAGCAGTACTTC. Full variable domain (outside the CDR3, taken from reference TRBV11-2 and TRBJ2-7): EAGVAQSPRYKIIEKRQSVAFWCNPISGHATLYWYQQILGQGPKLLIQFQNNGVVDDSQLPKDRFSAERLKGVDSTLKIQPAKLEDSAVYLCASSWGSLEQYFGPGTRLTVT.

Points on this clone: Germline is not matched at one junction end, which may reflect a read error. This chain uses TRBV5-1 with TRBJ2-2, with 8 nucleotides matching TRBD2. CDR3 size: 15 residues. Per germline, CDR1 SGHRS and CDR2 YFSETQ. DNA of the CDR3: TGCGCCAGCCGCTTAGTTGCGGGAGGTACCGGGGAGCTGTTTTTT. Translated: CASRLVAGGTGELFF. The whole variable domain, filled in from reference TRBV5-1 and TRBJ2-2, reads KAGVTQTPRYLIKTRGQQVTLSCSPISGHRSVSWYQQTPGQGLQFLFEYFSETQRNKGNFPGRFSGRQFSNSRSEMNVSTLELGDSALYLCASRLVAGGTGELFFGEGSRLTVL.

A word on this clone: At one of its ends the junction is not consistent with the germline gene, which may arise from a read error. V gene TRBV15 combines with J gene TRBJ2-3; the match to TRBD2 covers 9 bases. This CDR3 is built from 16 residues. The V gene's germline CDR1 is LNHNV and CDR2 YYDKDF (reference sequence). In nucleotides, the CDR3 is TGTGCCACCAACTCCATTGGGGTCCCGTTAGCGGGAGCGTCGAATTTT. It encodes CATNSIGVPLAGASNF.

V gene TRBV7-2 combines with J gene TRBJ2-7; maybe TRBD1 (6 bases). The CDR3 extends over 13 amino acids. Germline CDR1 and CDR2: SGHTA and FQGNSA. V was shortened by 5 bases and J by 4 bases, with 12 bases between the two germline ends. The CDR3 region has the DNA TGTGCCAGCAGCCCTGACAGGCTTTACGAGCAGTACTTC. Translation: CASSPDRLYEQYF. Full variable domain (outside the CDR3, taken from reference TRBV7-2 and TRBJ2-7): GAGVSQSPSNKVTEKGKDVELRCDPISGHTALYWYRQSLGQGLEFLIYFQGNSAPDKSGLPSDRFSAERTGGSVSTLTIQRTQQEDSAVYLCASSPDRLYEQYFGPGTRLTVT.

The chain couples TRBV2 to TRBJ1-2, with D perhaps matching TRBD1 (5 bases). The V end was cut by 3 bases, the J end by 4 bases, with 9 bases between. CDR3 size: 13 residues. Germline-derived CDR1 and CDR2 are SNHLY and FYNNEI. The CDR3, as DNA: TGTGCCAGCAGTGAGGGTCAGGGCTATGGCTACACCTTC. Protein: CASSEGQGYGYTF. The full variable domain, completed using reference TRBV2 and TRBJ1-2, is EPEVTQTPSHQVTQMGQEVILRCVPISNHLYFYWYRQILGQKVEFLVSFYNNEISEKSEIFDDQFSVERPDGSNFTLKIRSTKLEDSAMYFCASSEGQGYGYTFGSGTRLTVV.

The chain employs TRBV30 and TRBJ1-1; TRBD1 matches at 9 bases. The CDR3 loop spans 15 amino acids. From germline, CDR1 is GTSNPN and CDR2 SVGIG (reference sequence). The ends lost 7 bases at V and 4 bases at J; junction bases unmatched: 13. In DNA form, the CDR3 reads TGTGCCTTAAAAGTCCCGGGACAGGGTCTCACTGAAGCTTTCTTT. Translating gives CALKVPGQGLTEAFF.

The chain couples TRBV18 to TRBJ2-1; 8 nucleotides match TRBD2. The CDR3 has 14 amino acids. With 8 bases clipped from V and 4 bases from J, the junction kept 7 bases outside the gene matches. From germline, CDR1 is KGHSH and CDR2 LQKENI. CDR3 sequence (DNA): TGTGCCAGCCACCCCGGGGGGGCGTACAATGAGCAGTTCTTC. This encodes CASHPGGAYNEQFF.

J is TRBJ1-2 and V is TRBV4-1; 10 nucleotides match TRBD1. Germline values: CDR1 MGHRA, CDR2 YSYEKL. V lost 0 bases and J lost 0; bases outside the gene matches: 7. CDR3 size: 18 residues. CDR3: CASSQDRTGGASNYGYTF. The CDR3 DNA reads as TGCGCCAGCAGCCAAGACCGGACAGGGGGAGCTTCTAACTATGGCTACACCTTC.

This rearrangement joins TRBV19 to TRBJ1-2; TRBD1 aligns across 8 bases. V gave up 7 bases and J gave up 8 bases; unmatched junction bases: 15. Germline CDR1 reads LNHDA; CDR2 reads SQIVND (reference sequence). The CDR3 totals 15 residues. DNA for the CDR3: TGTGCCAGTACCCCCGCCCGGGGGACAGGACTCGGCTACACCTTC. It translates to CASTPARGTGLGYTF.

J is TRBJ2-7 and V is TRBV30; perhaps D is TRBD1 or TRBD2 (5 bases each). The CDR3 sequence is 13 residues long. The V gene lost 5 bases and the J gene lost 4 bases, with 15 bases spanning the gap. Germline lookup yields CDR1 GTSNPN and CDR2 SVGIG (reference sequence). CDR3 bases: TGTGCCTGGGGTGGGGCTAGCAATTACGAGCAGTACTTC. Its protein is CAWGGASNYEQYF.

This sequence joins TRBV7-9 and TRBJ2-2; TRBD2 aligns across 14 bases. Germline CDR1 SEHNR, CDR2 FQNEAQ (reference sequence). Germline trimming cut 5 bases from V and 2 bases from J; bases unmatched to any gene: 7. This CDR3 region has 18 residues. The CDR3 is CASSQGLAGVFNTGELFF. DNA for the CDR3: TGTGCCAGCAGCCAGGGACTAGCGGGAGTATTTAACACCGGGGAGCTGTTTTTT. The variable domain in full, completed from reference TRBV7-9 and TRBJ2-2, reads DTGVSQNPRHKITKRGQNVTFRCDPISEHNRLYWYRQTLGQGPEFLTYFQNEAQLEKSRLLSDRFSAERPKGSFSTLEIQRTEQGDSAMYLCASSQGLAGVFNTGELFFGEGSRLTVL.

This clone was detected only once. This chain uses TRBV2 with TRBJ2-7; 11 positions match TRBD1. There are 16 residues in the CDR3. The V gene end was trimmed by 7 bases and the J gene end by 6 bases; junction bases not matched to a gene: 14. CDR1 and CDR2 (germline): SNHLY, FYNNEI. The CDR3 coding sequence is TGTGCCAGCATCCTGGCCCCCGGGACAGGGGGTTCCGAGCAGTACTTC. Residues: CASILAPGTGGSEQYF.

This clone was observed a few times. The chain recombines TRBV28 with TRBJ1-1; 7 bases agree with TRBD1. Germline CDR1 MDHEN, CDR2 SYDVKM. The J segment lost 8 bases and the V segment lost 2 bases, leaving 5 bases of the junction unmatched. This CDR3 comprises 13 residues. As DNA, the CDR3 is TGTGCCAGCAGTTTAACAGGGGCTGGCGAAGCTTTCTTT. The encoded protein is CASSLTGAGEAFF.

This clone turned up a few times. The rearrangement uses TRBV5-1 and TRBJ2-7; D ambiguous. The CDR3 sequence is 13 residues long. Trimming took 0 bases from V and 4 from J, leaving 8 bases between them. Germline V gene sequence: CDR1 SGHRS, CDR2 YFSETQ. Here the CDR3 reads CASSLVPIYEQYF. The CDR3 DNA follows: TGCGCCAGCAGCTTGGTCCCAATTTACGAGCAGTACTTC.

The table lists this clone with a count of one. The gene calls are TRBV14 and TRBJ2-3, with 7 bases lining up with TRBD1. The CDR3 totals 14 residues. The germline gives CDR1 SGHDN, CDR2 FVKESK. The V gene end was trimmed by 1 base and the J gene end by 5 bases; junction bases not matched to a gene: 3. CDR3: CASSQGQGKDTQYF. The DNA of the CDR3 is TGTGCCAGCAGCCAAGGACAGGGAAAAGATACGCAGTATTTT.

This clone was observed a single time. The gene calls are TRBV5-1 and TRBJ1-1; D perhaps matches TRBD1 (5 bases). V was shortened by 0 bases and J by 3 bases, with 12 bases between the two germline ends. In germline, CDR1 is SGHRS, CDR2 YFSETQ. This CDR3 has 15 amino acids. CDR3: CASSLALPGDTEAFF. CDR3 nucleotide sequence: TGCGCCAGCAGCTTGGCCCTACCGGGGGACACTGAAGCTTTCTTT. Using reference TRBV5-1 and TRBJ1-1 for the parts outside the CDR3, the full variable domain is KAGVTQTPRYLIKTRGQQVTLSCSPISGHRSVSWYQQTPGQGLQFLFEYFSETQRNKGNFPGRFSGRQFSNSRSEMNVSTLELGDSALYLCASSLALPGDTEAFFGQGTRLTVV.

This clone was detected only a few times. The rearrangement links TRBV7-2 to TRBJ1-2, with D tentatively TRBD1 (6 bases). Germline assignment: CDR1 SGHTA and CDR2 FQGNSA. This CDR3 region has 16 residues. Trimming cost V 5 bases and J 3 bases, with 19 bases left between them. The CDR3 loop is CASSPDGGSGYYGYTF. The CDR3 coding sequence is TGTGCCAGCAGCCCCGACGGGGGCAGTGGCTACTATGGCTACACCTTC.